This T cell receptor beta chain comes out of a study of blood T cell repertoires in COVID-19. About the study: Acute and convalescent COVID-19 samples came from the United States, Italy and Spain. The analysed material was cDNA or gDNA that came from T cells, B-cell-depleted T cells, or PBMCs.

Original processing notes: From reference gene primer amplification, estimates of nucleated cell counts were derived. Using immunoSEQ multiplex PCR, the repertoire was profiled, and TCRdb retains in-frame clones only, with some absent. V, J and clone size are taken as reported in that table, and D and trimming were inferred from the DNA itself. The table has about 210,000 clones, around 81% seen once; the top ten hold around 9%. The CDR3 covers 15 residues. The ends were cut back, 8 bases at V and 4 bases at J, with 18 bases in the middle. The germline gives CDR1 LNHNV, CDR2 YYDKDF (reference sequence).

The TCR originated in a woman in her forties or fifties with acute COVID-19. The sample comprised PBMCs or T cells enriched from blood (not recorded which). The J gene is TRBJ1-5, the V gene TRBV15; D perhaps matches TRBD1 (5 bases). In nucleotides, the CDR3 is TGTGCCACCTCTTCGGGGGTTCTCCCTAATCAGCCCCAGCATTTT. Translated, it gives CATSSGVLPNQPQHF.